Listed here is a single T cell receptor (beta chain). The data are from a study of blood T cell repertoires in COVID-19. Looking at the study overall: T cells, B-cell-depleted T cells, or PBMCs supplied cDNA or gDNA.

Losses at the gene ends were 6 bases for V and 7 bases for J; bases not matched to a gene: 7. Germline CDR1 reads MNHEY; CDR2 reads SVGAGI. This CDR3 has 13 amino acids. Sequencing was performed with immunoSEQ multiplex PCR; in TCRdb, only in-frame clones are kept and a portion is missing. The table includes 220,000 or so clones, over 80% detected once. The J gene is TRBJ2-7, the V gene TRBV6-5, with 9 bases fitting TRBD1. The sample was PBMCs or T cells enriched from blood (not recorded which). The clonotype originates from a middle-aged man who had been exposed to COVID-19. CDR3 sequence: CASSVGTGFEQYF. CDR3 in DNA: TGTGCCAGCAGCGTCGGGACAGGGTTTGAGCAGTACTTC.